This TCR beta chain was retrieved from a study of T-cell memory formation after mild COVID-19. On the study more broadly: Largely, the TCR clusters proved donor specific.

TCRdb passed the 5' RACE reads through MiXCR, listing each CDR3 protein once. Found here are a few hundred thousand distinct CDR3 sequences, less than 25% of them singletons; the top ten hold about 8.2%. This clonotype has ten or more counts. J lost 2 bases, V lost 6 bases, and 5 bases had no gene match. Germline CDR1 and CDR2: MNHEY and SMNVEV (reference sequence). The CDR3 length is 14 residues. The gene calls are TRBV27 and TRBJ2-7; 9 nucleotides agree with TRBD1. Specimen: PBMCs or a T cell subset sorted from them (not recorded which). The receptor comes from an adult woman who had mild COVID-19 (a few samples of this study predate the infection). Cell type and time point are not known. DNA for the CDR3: TGTGCCAGCAGCCTGACAGGGGGGCCCTACGAGCAGTACTTC. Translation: CASSLTGGPYEQYF.